The present entry profiles one T cell receptor beta chain with its context. Antigen specificity is unknown. A much larger clone is a single base away; this may be a read error. The data belong to a study of shared clonotypes between healthy human individuals. Study details: Participating donors consisted of a couple of women and a few men aged 18 to 49. Whole-study findings and limits: Incomplete sequencing of sorted subsets was indicated by rarefaction despite large depth. Enrolling few donors narrowed the genetic and exposure-history diversity that was represented. Generation probabilities were higher for clonotypes shared across all four sorted-subset donors than for unshared ones.

Assay used: immunoSEQ multiplex PCR; TCRdb lists only in-frame clones, some missing. The profile shows around 980,000 clones, roughly 74% of them singletons. With 5 bases removed from V and 3 bases from J, the gap between germline ends came to 8 bases. CDR3 length: 12 amino acids. Germline V gene lookup returns CDR1 MGHDK and CDR2 SYGVNS. The sequence was collected from a man aged 18 to 30 in good health. Some clones in this sample may be carry-over from other donors' samples. The genes are TRBV25-1 and TRBJ2-7; TRBD1 is a possible D gene (6 bases). Sequenced input: memory CD4+ T cells from PBMCs. Subset indicated: CD45RA-negative fraction. The CDR3 nucleotides are TGTGCCAGCAGTCAACAGGGCTACGAGCAGTACTTC. The encoded protein is CASSQQGYEQYF.